Listed below are T cell receptor beta chains from one sample, sequenced in a study of cytomegalovirus exposure and HLA in healthy donors. Sequencing used immunoSEQ multiplex PCR; TCRdb keeps in-frame clones, though not all of them. The sample carries roughly 190,000 clones, about 86% recorded once. Sequenced material: PBMCs. These receptors originate from a man aged 35-49 years in good health and CMV-seropositive. The CDR3 runs from the conserved cysteine through the conserved F or W. The D gene is left open where the match is weak. Expanded clones are given a class, and other clones once, few, many or no size at all.

D: NA
V: TRBV30
size: few
J: TRBJ1-1
DNA: TGTGCCTGGAGTGTAGGACAGATTTTGGCTGAAGCTTTCTTT
CDR3: CAWSVGQILAEAFF

D: TRBD1
V: TRBV25-1
size: few
J: TRBJ2-5
DNA: TGTGCCAGCAGTGAAGAGATGGGACAGGGCGGGGAGACCCAGTACTTC
CDR3: CASSEEMGQGGETQYF

D: NA
V: TRBV7-9
size: NA
J: TRBJ1-1
DNA: TGTGCCAGCAGCCCAACACGGAGGGGCTCCACTGAAGCTTTCTTT
CDR3: CASSPTRRGSTEAFF

D: TRBD2
V: TRBV7-8
size: NA
J: TRBJ2-3
DNA: TGTGCCAGCAGCCGGACTAGCGGGACCACAGATACGCAGTATTTT
CDR3: CASSRTSGTTDTQYF

D: TRBD1
V: TRBV6-1
size: NA
J: TRBJ1-5
DNA: TGTGCCAGCAGTGACAGGGGGAATCAGCCCCAGCATTTT
CDR3: CASSDRGNQPQHF

D: TRBD1
V: TRBV5-1
size: NA
J: TRBJ1-1
DNA: TGCGCCAGCAGCGTGGGACAGGGAAGATGCTTCTTT
CDR3: CASSVGQGRCFF

D: NA
V: TRBV6-6
size: NA
J: TRBJ2-2
DNA: TGTGCCAGCCTCAAGCAAAACACCGGGGAGCTGTTTTTT
CDR3: CASLKQNTGELFF

D: NA
V: TRBV10-3
size: NA
J: TRBJ2-3
DNA: TGTGCCATCAGTGAGTCCAGGGGTGGTACAGATACGCAGTATTTT
CDR3: CAISESRGGTDTQYF

D: NA
V: TRBV29-1
size: NA
J: TRBJ2-1
DNA: TGCAGCGTTGGAGAGCGGAGCCCCTACAATGAGCAGTTCTTC
CDR3: CSVGERSPYNEQFF

D: NA
V: TRBV5-4
size: NA
J: TRBJ1-3
DNA: TGTGCCAGCAGGTCACGGGGCTCTGGAAACACCATATATTTT
CDR3: CASRSRGSGNTIYF

D: NA
V: TRBV6-5
size: NA
J: TRBJ1-4
DNA: TGTGCCAGCGGCACACGAACAACTAATGAAAAACTGTTTTTT
CDR3: CASGTRTTNEKLFF

D: TRBD1
V: TRBV10-3
size: NA
J: TRBJ2-5
DNA: TGTGCCATCAGCAAGGGACAGCAAGAGACCCAGTACTTC
CDR3: CAISKGQQETQYF

D: NA
V: TRBV5-4
size: NA
J: TRBJ2-7
DNA: TGTGCCAGCAGCTTGGTAAAGGGGCACGAGCAGTACTTC
CDR3: CASSLVKGHEQYF

D: TRBD1
V: TRBV27
size: NA
J: TRBJ2-2
DNA: TGTGCCAGCAGTCCACTTCTACGGGACAGTTGGATGTTTTTT
CDR3: CASSPLLRDSWMFF

D: NA
V: TRBV7-3
size: NA
J: TRBJ1-1
DNA: TGTGCCAGCAGCTTAGATCGCGGGGCCACTGAAGCTTTCTTT
CDR3: CASSLDRGATEAFF

D: TRBD1
V: TRBV2
size: NA
J: TRBJ2-7
DNA: TGTGCCAGCAGTGGAGTAGGACAGGGGATCAACGAGCAGTACTTC
CDR3: CASSGVGQGINEQYF

D: TRBD1
V: TRBV14
size: NA
J: TRBJ1-2
DNA: TGTGCCAGCAGCCTAAGACAGGGGGCGATTATTGGCTACACCTTC
CDR3: CASSLRQGAIIGYTF

D: TRBD1
V: TRBV7-6
size: NA
J: TRBJ1-1
DNA: TGTGCCAGCAGCTATAGCGTAGGACAGGGATCTGCGACTGAAGCTTTCTTT
CDR3: CASSYSVGQGSATEAFF

D: NA
V: TRBV10-3
size: few
J: TRBJ1-3
DNA: TGTGCCATCAGTGAGCCGTCCGGCGTCCAGGGAAGATCTGGAAACACCATATATTTT
CDR3: CAISEPSGVQGRSGNTIYF

D: TRBD1
V: TRBV27
size: NA
J: TRBJ2-7
DNA: TGTGCCAGCAGTTCTCGACAGGGCTACACCTACGAGCAGTACTTC
CDR3: CASSSRQGYTYEQYF

D: TRBD2
V: TRBV6-1
size: NA
J: TRBJ2-1
DNA: TGTGCCAGCAGTCCTCTAGCGGGAGGGCACAATGAGCAGTTCTTC
CDR3: CASSPLAGGHNEQFF

D: NA
V: TRBV28
size: NA
J: TRBJ1-1
DNA: TGTGCCAGCAGTGTACTGGGGCGATACACTGAAGCTTTCTTT
CDR3: CASSVLGRYTEAFF

D: NA
V: TRBV5-1
size: NA
J: TRBJ1-2
DNA: TGCGCCAGCAGCCGTGAATCGACAGATTATGGCTACACCTTC
CDR3: CASSRESTDYGYTF

D: NA
V: TRBV18
size: NA
J: TRBJ1-1
DNA: TGTGCCAGCTCACCTTCTCCGACAGGGAACACTGAAGCTTTCTTT
CDR3: CASSPSPTGNTEAFF

D: NA
V: TRBV19
size: once
J: TRBJ2-2
DNA: TGTGCCAGTAACCTTCTAGTGAACACCGGGGAGCTGTTTTTT
CDR3: CASNLLVNTGELFF

D: NA
V: TRBV9
size: NA
J: TRBJ1-1
DNA: TGTGCCAGCAGCGTAGGTCAGGGTGTGGGCACTGAAGCTTTCTTT
CDR3: CASSVGQGVGTEAFF

D: NA
V: TRBV5-1
size: NA
J: TRBJ1-1
DNA: TGCGCCAGCAGCTTGGCAGGGATGAACACTGAAGCTTTCTTT
CDR3: CASSLAGMNTEAFF

D: NA
V: TRBV6-5
size: NA
J: TRBJ1-1
DNA: TGTGCCAGCAGCGCCTCGGGACTTAAGTTT
CDR3: CASSASGLKF

D: NA
V: TRBV9
size: NA
J: TRBJ1-4
DNA: TGTGCCAGCAGCGTAGACCCAGGGACTGCAACTAATGAAAAACTGTTTTTT
CDR3: CASSVDPGTATNEKLFF

D: NA
V: TRBV5-5
size: few
J: TRBJ1-1
DNA: TGTGCCAGCAGCTTGGGGACACTGAACACTGAAGCTTTCTTT
CDR3: CASSLGTLNTEAFF

D: TRBD1
V: TRBV5-1
size: NA
J: TRBJ1-1
DNA: TGCGCCAGCAAACAGGGGGCAAGGACTGAAGCTTTCTTT
CDR3: CASKQGARTEAFF

D: NA
V: TRBV11-2
size: NA
J: TRBJ2-7
DNA: TGTGCCAGCAGCTTAGGACAGACATACGAGCAGTACTTC
CDR3: CASSLGQTYEQYF

D: TRBD2
V: TRBV5-1
size: NA
J: TRBJ2-1
DNA: TGCGCCAGCAGCTTGAAGGGTAGCGGGAGTATAAATGAGCAGTTCTTC
CDR3: CASSLKGSGSINEQFF

D: TRBD2
V: TRBV4-1
size: once
J: TRBJ2-1
DNA: TGCGCCAGCAGCCAAAAGGGGCGACTAGCGGGACTGCTAGGGGAGCAGTTCTTC
CDR3: CASSQKGRLAGLLGEQFF

D: TRBD2
V: TRBV18
size: NA
J: TRBJ2-7
DNA: TGTGCCAGCTCACCGGGGACTAGCGGATCATACGAGCAGTACTTC
CDR3: CASSPGTSGSYEQYF

D: NA
V: TRBV7-7
size: NA
J: TRBJ2-6
DNA: TGTGCTAGCAGCTTAGTCGCGGGAACTGGGGCCAACGGCCTGACTTTC
CDR3: CASSLVAGTGANGLTF

D: TRBD1
V: TRBV28
size: few
J: TRBJ1-5
DNA: TGTGCCAGCAGTTTCGGGGCAGGGGGCTTGGGCAATCAGCCCCAGCATTTT
CDR3: CASSFGAGGLGNQPQHF

D: NA
V: TRBV5-1
size: NA
J: TRBJ1-1
DNA: TGCGCCAGCAGCTTGGATGGCAGGAACACTGAAGCTTTCTTT
CDR3: CASSLDGRNTEAFF

D: TRBD1
V: TRBV9
size: NA
J: TRBJ1-2
DNA: TGTGCCAGCAGCGTAACAGGGGCAGACTATGGCTACACCTTC
CDR3: CASSVTGADYGYTF

D: TRBD2
V: TRBV27
size: NA
J: TRBJ2-1
DNA: TGTGCCAGCGGACGGACTAGCGGGAGAAATGAGCAGTTCTTC
CDR3: CASGRTSGRNEQFF

D: NA
V: TRBV18
size: NA
J: TRBJ1-1
DNA: TGTGCCAGCTCACCCAAACTACAGGACAGTGGCACTGAAGCTTTCTTT
CDR3: CASSPKLQDSGTEAFF

D: NA
V: TRBV6-5
size: NA
J: TRBJ1-2
DNA: TGTGCCAGCAGTTCTCACCCCGGCAGGGGACATGGCTACACCTTC
CDR3: CASSSHPGRGHGYTF

D: TRBD1
V: TRBV6-5
size: NA
J: TRBJ1-2
DNA: TGTGCCAGCAGTTATGGGACAGCCCTTGGGGGCTACACCTTC
CDR3: CASSYGTALGGYTF

D: NA
V: TRBV7-3
size: NA
J: TRBJ2-2
DNA: TGTGCCAGCAGCTTTTTTGCGAGCACCGGGGAGCTGTTTTTT
CDR3: CASSFFASTGELFF

D: NA
V: TRBV6-5
size: NA
J: TRBJ2-7
DNA: TGTGCCAGCAACGAACAGGGGGGGGTGAGCGAGCAGTACTTC
CDR3: CASNEQGGVSEQYF